The rows below give T cell receptor beta chains drawn from one sample of a study of blood T cell repertoires in COVID-19. Using immunoSEQ multiplex PCR, the repertoire was profiled, and TCRdb retains in-frame clones only, with some absent. The sample records a few hundred thousand clones, 85% to 90% being singletons. Sequenced input: PBMCs or T cells enriched from blood (not recorded which). These receptors all come from a woman between 18 and 29 years old with acute COVID-19. The CDR3 runs from the conserved cysteine through the conserved F or W. The order of the fields is J gene, D gene, V gene, clone size, CDR3 DNA, CDR3 protein. D genes are given only for firm matches. A row's size may be missing; if present it is once, few, many or a size class.

TRBJ2-1	TRBD2	TRBV27	NA	TGTGCCAGCAGTTTGGTGACTAGCGGGAGGTCGGGCAATGAGCAGTTCTTC	CASSLVTSGRSGNEQFF
TRBJ2-2	TRBD2	TRBV10-3	NA	TGTGCCATCAGGCCGGGACTAGAGAACACCGGGGAGCTGTTTTTT	CAIRPGLENTGELFF
TRBJ1-2	NA	TRBV6-5	NA	TGTGCCAGCAGTTACCAGGGAGGGCCCCTCTATGGCTACACCTTC	CASSYQGGPLYGYTF
TRBJ1-2	NA	TRBV19	NA	TGTGCCAGTAGTATCAGTGGACAGCCACTAGCTAACTATGGCTACACCTTC	CASSISGQPLANYGYTF
TRBJ2-7	NA	TRBV21-1	once	TGTGCCAGCAGCAAAAGGTTGGGTTTCCAGGGAGGCTACGAGCAGTACTTC	CASSKRLGFQGGYEQYF
TRBJ2-7	NA	TRBV10-3	NA	TGTGCCATCGGGGCGGGGAGCAGCGAGCAGTACTTC	CAIGAGSSEQYF
TRBJ2-1	TRBD1	TRBV5-8	NA	TGTGCCAGCAGCTTGGGGGACAGGGTAAGCAATGAGCAGTTCTTC	CASSLGDRVSNEQFF
TRBJ2-2	TRBD1	TRBV11-2	NA	TGTGCCAGCAGCCCTATACAACCCTCAGGGGGCGACGACACCGGGGAGCTGTTTTTT	CASSPIQPSGGDDTGELFF
TRBJ1-2	NA	TRBV19	NA	TGTGCCAGTAGTGCCAAGACCTGGCGGGGCAACTATGGCTACACCTTC	CASSAKTWRGNYGYTF
TRBJ1-2	NA	TRBV7-9	NA	TGTGCCAGCAGCTTAACCCCACAGATCTATGGCTACACCTTC	CASSLTPQIYGYTF
TRBJ2-7	TRBD1	TRBV7-6	NA	TGTGCCAGCAGCCCTCGGAGGACAGGGGGCTGGTACGAGCAGTACTTC	CASSPRRTGGWYEQYF
TRBJ2-7	NA	TRBV9	NA	TGTGCCAGCAGCGCGGAGGATTTCTCCTACGAGCAGTACTTC	CASSAEDFSYEQYF
TRBJ2-7	TRBD2	TRBV28	NA	TGTGCCAGCAGGGTAGCGGGAGAAGTCTACGAGCAGTACTTC	CASRVAGEVYEQYF
TRBJ2-2	NA	TRBV3-1/TRBV3-2	few	TGTGCCAGCAGCCCTTTAGGGGCCAACACCGGGGAGCTGTTTTTT	CASSPLGANTGELFF
TRBJ2-2	NA	TRBV10-1	NA	TGCGCCAGCGCAGCGGGTACCGGGGAGCTGTTTTTT	CASAAGTGELFF
TRBJ1-6	NA	TRBV19	NA	TGTGCCAGTAGTATAGACGTCTCACCCCTCCACTTT	CASSIDVSPLHF
TRBJ2-7	NA	TRBV19	once	TGTGCCAGTAGTATAGGTTCAGGGGGGCGCGAGCAGTACTTC	CASSIGSGGREQYF
TRBJ1-6	NA	TRBV12-3/TRBV12-4	NA	TGTGCCAGCAGTTCGACCCGGGGTTCACCCCTCCACTTT	CASSSTRGSPLHF
TRBJ2-1	NA	TRBV7-9	NA	TGTGCCAGCAGCTTAGTATATAGATATGGTGAGCAGTTCTTC	CASSLVYRYGEQFF
TRBJ1-2	NA	TRBV6-4	NA	TGTGCCAGCCGTAGTTCGCTGGACTATGGCTACACCTTC	CASRSSLDYGYTF
TRBJ2-1	TRBD2	TRBV11-3	NA	TGTGCCAGCGGTCTAGCGGGAGGCGTATCCTACAATGAGCAGTTCTTC	CASGLAGGVSYNEQFF
TRBJ1-1	NA	TRBV5-8	NA	TGTGCCAGCAGCTTGCGGGGACTCATGAACACTGAAGCTTTCTTT	CASSLRGLMNTEAFF
TRBJ2-1	TRBD2	TRBV24-1	NA	TGTGCCACCAGTGATTTGAGCGGGAGGGCCAAGAATGAGCAGTTCTTC	CATSDLSGRAKNEQFF
TRBJ2-3	NA	TRBV19	NA	TGTGCCAGTAGTTACCGGACCAGCTTGTTAGCGACAGATACGCAGTATTTT	CASSYRTSLLATDTQYF
TRBJ1-2	TRBD1	TRBV30	NA	TGTGCCTGGAGTGGGACAGGGTTGGTTTATGGCTACACCTTC	CAWSGTGLVYGYTF
TRBJ1-2	NA	TRBV11-3	NA	TGTGCCAGCAGCCATAGCCCCTCCGGTGGCTACACCTTC	CASSHSPSGGYTF
TRBJ2-1	NA	TRBV6-5	NA	TGTGCCAGCACCCATCGGGCGGGAACCTACAATGAGCAGTTCTTC	CASTHRAGTYNEQFF
TRBJ2-5	TRBD2	TRBV6-5	NA	TGTGCCAGCAGTTCCAAGACTAGCGGGAGTCAGACCCAGTACTTC	CASSSKTSGSQTQYF
TRBJ2-3	TRBD1	TRBV9	NA	TGTGCCAGCAGCGTAGGAGGGACAGGCCATGCGGATACGCAGTATTTT	CASSVGGTGHADTQYF
TRBJ2-2	NA	TRBV28	NA	TGTGCCAGCAGGCCGCCTAGGGGGGGCGTGAAGACCGGGGAGCTGTTTTTT	CASRPPRGGVKTGELFF
TRBJ2-3	TRBD1	TRBV27	NA	TGTGCCAGCAGTCCCCGGGACAGGGGGTCGGATACGCAGTATTTT	CASSPRDRGSDTQYF
TRBJ1-2	NA	TRBV6-1	NA	TGTGCCAGCAGTGACGTCAGGGCACACTATGGCTACACCTTC	CASSDVRAHYGYTF
TRBJ2-5	NA	TRBV5-1	NA	TGCGCCAGCAGCTACACGGGGTCGGAGACCCAGTACTTC	CASSYTGSETQYF
TRBJ2-3	TRBD2	TRBV3-1/TRBV3-2	NA	TGTGCCAGCAGCCGAAAGGCGGGAGGGCCGGATACGCAGTATTTT	CASSRKAGGPDTQYF
TRBJ2-7	TRBD2	TRBV18	NA	TGTGCCAGCTCACCACTCCGCCGAGTAGCACGGACTAGCGGGAGTAGCTACGAGCAGTACTTC	CASSPLRRVARTSGSSYEQYF
TRBJ2-7	NA	TRBV6-5	NA	TGTGCCAGCAGTTACGCGGGATCTGGGTACGAGCAGTACTTC	CASSYAGSGYEQYF
TRBJ1-4	NA	TRBV28	NA	TGTGCCAGCAGTTTATTAGGGCAGGGCGGTTCAACTAATGAAAAACTGTTTTTT	CASSLLGQGGSTNEKLFF
TRBJ1-2	NA	TRBV29-1	NA	TGCAGCGTTGAACAAGTGGAGCTAAACTATGGCTACACCTTC	CSVEQVELNYGYTF
TRBJ2-1	NA	TRBV18	NA	TGTGCCAGCTCACCCGGGACGGGAGACTACAATGAGCAGTTCTTC	CASSPGTGDYNEQFF
TRBJ2-2	TRBD2	TRBV19	NA	TGTGCCAGTAGTCGAACGGGGGGCACCGGGGAGCTGTTTTTT	CASSRTGGTGELFF
TRBJ2-3	NA	TRBV27	NA	TGTGCCAGCAGTTCCTTACAGTCAGGGCGGGGAGATACGCAGTATTTT	CASSSLQSGRGDTQYF
TRBJ2-5	TRBD1	TRBV11-2	NA	TGTGCCAGCAGCTTACGACCCGGGACAGGGGAAGAGACCCAGTACTTC	CASSLRPGTGEETQYF
TRBJ1-1	TRBD1	TRBV28	NA	TGTGCCAGCAGTTTGTACAGGGGGCGGGGAGCTTTCTTT	CASSLYRGRGAFF
TRBJ1-1	TRBD1	TRBV19	NA	TGTGCCAGTACCAGAGGACAGGGGTGGGACACTGAAGCTTTCTTT	CASTRGQGWDTEAFF
TRBJ1-2	NA	TRBV6-5	once	TGTGCCAGCAGCCACAGGATAAGTTATGGCTACACCTTC	CASSHRISYGYTF
TRBJ2-5	TRBD2	TRBV3-1/TRBV3-2	NA	TGTGCCAGCAGCCTGGGACTAGATCTAGGGGAGACCCAGTACTTC	CASSLGLDLGETQYF
TRBJ2-7	NA	TRBV12-3/TRBV12-4	NA	TGTGCCTCTAAACGGGACATCCCCTACGAGCAGTACTTC	CASKRDIPYEQYF
TRBJ2-7	NA	TRBV27	NA	TGTGCCAGCAGTTTAGGCCGGGCCTACGAGCAGTACTTC	CASSLGRAYEQYF
TRBJ1-5	NA	TRBV24-1	NA	TGTGCCACCAGTGACAGGGGATCAAATCAGCCCCAGCATTTT	CATSDRGSNQPQHF
TRBJ2-3	TRBD2	TRBV5-1	once	TGCGCCAGCAGCTTGACTAGCGGGACCCTCACAGATACGCAGTATTTT	CASSLTSGTLTDTQYF
TRBJ1-1	NA	TRBV10-3	NA	TGTGCCATCAGTGAGGTGGGGGCTGGGAACACTGAAGCTTTCTTT	CAISEVGAGNTEAFF
TRBJ2-7	TRBD1	TRBV9	NA	TGTGCCAGCAGCGCCCGGGACAGCGACTTGGGAGAGCAGTACTTC	CASSARDSDLGEQYF
TRBJ1-2	NA	TRBV28	NA	TGTGCCAGCACCTCCACTGAGTTCCTATTCTACACCTTC	CASTSTEFLFYTF
TRBJ1-5	NA	TRBV18	NA	TGTGCCAGCTCACCCACCTTCGGGGGGCTTAGCAATCAGCCCCAGCATTTT	CASSPTFGGLSNQPQHF